This T cell receptor beta chain was recovered during a study of CD8 T cells in ankylosing spondylitis. Study-level results: Reports say disease-linked clones showed up significantly more in matched ankylosing spondylitis synovial fluid. Some motif variants had been reported before (in reactive arthritis synovial fluid and blood). Disease-linked clones were CD8+ and relatively rare in peripheral blood. Within ankylosing spondylitis blood, a TCR beta motif made up of several highly homologous variants appeared to be characteristic.

As concerns this clonotype: What it binds is unknown.

With V trimmed by 1 base and J by 4 bases, 7 bases remained unmatched. This CDR3 contains 16 residues. Germline-derived CDR1 and CDR2 are SGHRS and YFSETQ. Quantitative molecular-barcoded 5'-RACE generated the TCR beta libraries. TCRdb ran MiXCR on the 5' RACE reads and lists one entry per CDR3 protein. The top ten hold approximately 0.46% of the sample, which has around 890,000 distinct CDR3 sequences, 10% to 15% seen once. The receptor's source is a male donor with ankylosing spondylitis. The chain joins TRBV5-1 to TRBJ2-3; 9 positions match TRBD2. Sequences were obtained from blood, either unsorted or a sorted T cell fraction (not recorded which). CDR3 sequence: CASSLPGGGAADTQYF. CDR3 nucleotide sequence: TGCGCCAGCAGCTTGCCCGGCGGGGGGGCAGCAGATACGCAGTATTTT.